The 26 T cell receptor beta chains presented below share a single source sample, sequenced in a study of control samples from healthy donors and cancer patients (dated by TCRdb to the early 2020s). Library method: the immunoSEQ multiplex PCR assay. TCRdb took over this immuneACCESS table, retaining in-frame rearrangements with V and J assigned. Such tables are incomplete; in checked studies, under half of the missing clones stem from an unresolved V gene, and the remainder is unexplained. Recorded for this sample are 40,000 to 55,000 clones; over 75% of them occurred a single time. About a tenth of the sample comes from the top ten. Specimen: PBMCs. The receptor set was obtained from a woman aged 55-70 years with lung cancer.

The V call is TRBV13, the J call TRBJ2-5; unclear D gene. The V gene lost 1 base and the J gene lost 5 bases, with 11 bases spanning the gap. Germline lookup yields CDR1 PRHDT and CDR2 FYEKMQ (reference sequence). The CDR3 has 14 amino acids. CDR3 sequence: CASSLATWRETQYF. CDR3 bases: TGTGCCAGCAGCTTAGCCACTTGGCGGGAGACCCAGTACTTC.

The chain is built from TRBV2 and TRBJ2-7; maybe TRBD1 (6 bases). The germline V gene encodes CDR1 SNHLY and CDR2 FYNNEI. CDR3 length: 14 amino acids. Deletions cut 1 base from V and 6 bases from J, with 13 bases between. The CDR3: CASSEENRVVEQYF. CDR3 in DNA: TGTGCCAGCAGTGAAGAAAACAGGGTGGTCGAGCAGTACTTC. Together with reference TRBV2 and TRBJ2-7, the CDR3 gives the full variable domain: EPEVTQTPSHQVTQMGQEVILRCVPISNHLYFYWYRQILGQKVEFLVSFYNNEISEKSEIFDDQFSVERPDGSNFTLKIRSTKLEDSAMYFCASSEENRVVEQYFGPGTRLTVT.

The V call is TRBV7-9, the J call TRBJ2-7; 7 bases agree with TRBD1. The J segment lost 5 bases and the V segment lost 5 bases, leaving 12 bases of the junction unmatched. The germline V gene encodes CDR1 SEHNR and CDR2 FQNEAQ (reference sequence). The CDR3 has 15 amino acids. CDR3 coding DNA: TGTGCCAGCAGCGACGACACAGGGGTGAAGCACGAGCAGTACTTC. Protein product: CASSDDTGVKHEQYF.

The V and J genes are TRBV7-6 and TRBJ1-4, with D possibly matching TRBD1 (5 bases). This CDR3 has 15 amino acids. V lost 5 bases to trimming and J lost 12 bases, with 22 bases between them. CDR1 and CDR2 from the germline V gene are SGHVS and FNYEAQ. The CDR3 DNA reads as TGTGCCAGCAGCCAGCGGGCGGGGCTAATGTCGGAACTGTTTTTT. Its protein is CASSQRAGLMSELFF.

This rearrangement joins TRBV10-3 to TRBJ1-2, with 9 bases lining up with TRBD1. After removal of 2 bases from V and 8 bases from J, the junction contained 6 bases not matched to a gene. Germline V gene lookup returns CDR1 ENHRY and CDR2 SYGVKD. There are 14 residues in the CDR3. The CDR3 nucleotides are TGTGCCATCAGTGAGGCGGGACAGGGCCCGGGCTACACCTTC. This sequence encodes CAISEAGQGPGYTF.

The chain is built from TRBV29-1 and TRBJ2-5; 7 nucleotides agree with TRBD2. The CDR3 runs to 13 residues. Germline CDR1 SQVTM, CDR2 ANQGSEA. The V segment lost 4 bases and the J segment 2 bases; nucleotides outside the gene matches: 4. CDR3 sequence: CSVGEGFQETQYF. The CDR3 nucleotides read TGCAGCGTTGGGGAGGGCTTTCAAGAGACCCAGTACTTC.

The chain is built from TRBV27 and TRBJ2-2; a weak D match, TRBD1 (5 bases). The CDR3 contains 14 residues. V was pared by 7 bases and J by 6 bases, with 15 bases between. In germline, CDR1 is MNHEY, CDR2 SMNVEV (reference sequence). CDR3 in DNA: TGTGCCAGCAAGCCGCAGGGTCTAGCCGGGGAGCTGTTTTTT. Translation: CASKPQGLAGELFF.

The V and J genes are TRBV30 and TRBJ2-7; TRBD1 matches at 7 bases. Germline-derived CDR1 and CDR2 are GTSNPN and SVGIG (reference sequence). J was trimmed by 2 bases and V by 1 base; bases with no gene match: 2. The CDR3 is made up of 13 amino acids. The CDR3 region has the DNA TGTGCCTGGAGTGAAGACAGGGCCTACGAGCAGTACTTC. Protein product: CAWSEDRAYEQYF.

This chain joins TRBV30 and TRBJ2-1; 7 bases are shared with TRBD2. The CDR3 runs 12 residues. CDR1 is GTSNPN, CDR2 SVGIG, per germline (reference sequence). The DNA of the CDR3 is TGTGTGGGGGGGTCCCCCTACAATGAGCAGTTCTTC. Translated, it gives CVGGSPYNEQFF.

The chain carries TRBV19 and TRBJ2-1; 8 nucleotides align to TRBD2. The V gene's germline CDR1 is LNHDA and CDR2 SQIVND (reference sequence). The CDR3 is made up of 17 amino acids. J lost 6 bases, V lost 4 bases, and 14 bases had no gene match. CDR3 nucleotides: TGTGCCAGTAGTACTGAGCGGGGGCAGGGGCTACCCAATGAGCAGTTCTTC. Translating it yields CASSTERGQGLPNEQFF.

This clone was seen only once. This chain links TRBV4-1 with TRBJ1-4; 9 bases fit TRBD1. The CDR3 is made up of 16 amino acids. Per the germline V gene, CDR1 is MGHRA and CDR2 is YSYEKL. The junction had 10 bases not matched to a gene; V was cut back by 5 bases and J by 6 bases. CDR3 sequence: CASSSQGNRGHEKLFF. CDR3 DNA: TGCGCCAGCAGCTCCCAGGGGAACAGGGGGCATGAAAAACTGTTTTTT.

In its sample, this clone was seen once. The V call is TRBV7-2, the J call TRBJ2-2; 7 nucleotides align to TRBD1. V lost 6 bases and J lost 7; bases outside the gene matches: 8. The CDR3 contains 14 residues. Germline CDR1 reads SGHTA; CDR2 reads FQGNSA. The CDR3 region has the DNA TGTGCCAGCAGAGGGAGACAGGGTGGCGGGGAGCTGTTTTTT. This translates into CASRGRQGGGELFF.

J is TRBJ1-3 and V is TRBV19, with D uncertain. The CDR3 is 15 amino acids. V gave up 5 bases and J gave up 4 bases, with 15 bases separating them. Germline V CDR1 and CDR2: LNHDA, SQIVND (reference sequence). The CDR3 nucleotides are TGTGCCAGTAGTCCTGGTAACTGGAAGGGAAACACCATATATTTT. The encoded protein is CASSPGNWKGNTIYF.

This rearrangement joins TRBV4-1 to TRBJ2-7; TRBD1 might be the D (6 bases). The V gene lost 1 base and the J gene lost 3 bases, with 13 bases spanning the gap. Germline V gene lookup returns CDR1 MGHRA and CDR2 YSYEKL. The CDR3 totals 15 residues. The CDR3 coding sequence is TGCGCCAGCAGCCAAGGATGGGGGCCAGGCTACGAGCAGTACTTC. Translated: CASSQGWGPGYEQYF.

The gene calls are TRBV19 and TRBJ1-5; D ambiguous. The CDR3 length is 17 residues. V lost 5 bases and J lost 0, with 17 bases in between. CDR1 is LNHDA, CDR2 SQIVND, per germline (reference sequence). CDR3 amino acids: CASSAGFSSYSNQPQHF. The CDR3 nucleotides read TGTGCCAGTAGTGCCGGGTTCTCCTCTTATAGCAATCAGCCCCAGCATTTT.

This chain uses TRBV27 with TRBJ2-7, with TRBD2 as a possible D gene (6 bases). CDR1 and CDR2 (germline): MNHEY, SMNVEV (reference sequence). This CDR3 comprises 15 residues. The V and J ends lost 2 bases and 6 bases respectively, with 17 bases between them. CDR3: CASSLAGPTGTEQYF. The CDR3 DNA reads TGTGCCAGCAGTTTAGCGGGACCCACAGGCACCGAGCAGTACTTC.

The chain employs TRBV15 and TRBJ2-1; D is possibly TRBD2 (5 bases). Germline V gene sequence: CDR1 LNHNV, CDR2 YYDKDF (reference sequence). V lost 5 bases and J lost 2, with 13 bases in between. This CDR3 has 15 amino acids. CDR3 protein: CATSPDEGPYNEQFF. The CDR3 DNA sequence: TGTGCCACCAGCCCCGACGAGGGCCCCTACAATGAGCAGTTCTTC.

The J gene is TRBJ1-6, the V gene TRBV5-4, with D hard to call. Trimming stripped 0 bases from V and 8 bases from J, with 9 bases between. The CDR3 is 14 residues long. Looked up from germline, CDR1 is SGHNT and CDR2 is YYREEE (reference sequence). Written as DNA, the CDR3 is TGTGCCAGCAGCTTGGGAGGGTTGGATTCACCCCTCCACTTT. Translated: CASSLGGLDSPLHF.

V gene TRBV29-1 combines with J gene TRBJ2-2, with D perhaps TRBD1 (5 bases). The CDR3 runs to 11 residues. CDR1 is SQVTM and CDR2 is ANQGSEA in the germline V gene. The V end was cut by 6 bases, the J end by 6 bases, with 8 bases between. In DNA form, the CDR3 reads TGCAGCGTATTAGGGGCCGGGGAGCTGTTTTTT. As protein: CSVLGAGELFF.

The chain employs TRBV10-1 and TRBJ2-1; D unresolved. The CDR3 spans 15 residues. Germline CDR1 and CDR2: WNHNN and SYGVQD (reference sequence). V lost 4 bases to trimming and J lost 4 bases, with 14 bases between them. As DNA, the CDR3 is TGCGCCAGCAGTGGAACGGGTTCGGCGTACAATGAGCAGTTCTTC. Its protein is CASSGTGSAYNEQFF.

CDR3 protein: CASSSGTADTQYF. The CDR3 DNA follows: TGTGCCAGCAGTTCGGGTACGGCAGATACGCAGTATTTT. The genes are TRBV28 and TRBJ2-3; D is uncertain. Germline loops: CDR1 MDHEN, CDR2 SYDVKM. The ends were cut back, 4 bases at V and 4 bases at J, with 9 bases in the middle. This CDR3 contains 13 residues.

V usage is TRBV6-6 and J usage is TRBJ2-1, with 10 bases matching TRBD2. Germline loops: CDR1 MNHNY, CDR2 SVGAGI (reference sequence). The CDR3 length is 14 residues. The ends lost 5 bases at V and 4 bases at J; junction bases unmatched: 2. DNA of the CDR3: TGTGCCAGCAGTACTAGCGGGATTTACAATGAGCAGTTCTTC. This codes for CASSTSGIYNEQFF.

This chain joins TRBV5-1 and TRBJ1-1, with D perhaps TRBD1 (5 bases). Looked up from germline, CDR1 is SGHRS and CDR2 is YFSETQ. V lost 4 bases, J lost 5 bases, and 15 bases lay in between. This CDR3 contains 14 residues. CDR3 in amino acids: CASSDSVPGTEAFF. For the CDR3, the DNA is TGCGCCAGCAGCGATAGTGTCCCAGGGACTGAAGCTTTCTTT.

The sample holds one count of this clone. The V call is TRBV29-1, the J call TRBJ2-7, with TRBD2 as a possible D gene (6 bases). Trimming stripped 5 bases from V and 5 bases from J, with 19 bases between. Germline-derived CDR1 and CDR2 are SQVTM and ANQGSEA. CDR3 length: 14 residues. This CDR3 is CSVTPGLSWDEQYF. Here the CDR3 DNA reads TGCAGCGTTACTCCGGGACTTTCCTGGGACGAGCAGTACTTC.

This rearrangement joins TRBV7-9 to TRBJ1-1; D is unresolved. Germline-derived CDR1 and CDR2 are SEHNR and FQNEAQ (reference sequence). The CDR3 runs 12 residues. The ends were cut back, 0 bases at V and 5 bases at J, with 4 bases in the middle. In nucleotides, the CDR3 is TGTGCCAGCAGCTTAGCGGAAACTGAAGCTTTCTTT. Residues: CASSLAETEAFF. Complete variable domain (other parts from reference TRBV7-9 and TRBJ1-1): DTGVSQNPRHKITKRGQNVTFRCDPISEHNRLYWYRQTLGQGPEFLTYFQNEAQLEKSRLLSDRFSAERPKGSFSTLEIQRTEQGDSAMYLCASSLAETEAFFGQGTRLTVV.

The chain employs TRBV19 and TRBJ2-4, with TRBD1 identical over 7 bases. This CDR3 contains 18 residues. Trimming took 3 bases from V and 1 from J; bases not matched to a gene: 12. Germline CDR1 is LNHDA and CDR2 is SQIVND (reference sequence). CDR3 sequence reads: CASSINDEKGAAKNIQYF. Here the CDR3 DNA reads TGTGCCAGTAGTATTAATGACGAGAAGGGGGCCGCCAAAAACATTCAGTACTTC.